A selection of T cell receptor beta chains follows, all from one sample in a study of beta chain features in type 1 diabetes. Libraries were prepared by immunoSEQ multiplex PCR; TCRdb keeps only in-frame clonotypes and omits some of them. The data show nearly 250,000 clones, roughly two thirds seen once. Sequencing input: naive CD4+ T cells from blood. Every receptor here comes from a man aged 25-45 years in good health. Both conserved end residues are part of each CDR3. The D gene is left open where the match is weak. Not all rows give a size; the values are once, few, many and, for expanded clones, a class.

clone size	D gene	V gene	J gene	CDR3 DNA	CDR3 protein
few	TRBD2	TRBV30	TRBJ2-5	TGTGCCTGGACCGGGACTAGCGGGAGGAAGGAGACCCAGTACTTC	CAWTGTSGRKETQYF
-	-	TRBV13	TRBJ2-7	TGTGCCAGCAGCCAAGGGAGGCACGAGCAGTACTTC	CASSQGRHEQYF
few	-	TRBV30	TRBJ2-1	TGTGCCTCTACTTGGAGCTCCTACAATGAGCAGTTCTTC	CASTWSSYNEQFF
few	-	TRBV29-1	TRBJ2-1	TGCAGCGTCCTTATCTACAATGAGCAGTTCTTC	CSVLIYNEQFF
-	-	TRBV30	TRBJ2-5	TGTGCCTGGAGTCCTCAAGAGACCCAGTACTTC	CAWSPQETQYF
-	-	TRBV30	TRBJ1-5	TGTGCCTGGAGTGTAGGTCAGCCCCAGCATTTT	CAWSVGQPQHF
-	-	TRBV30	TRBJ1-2	TGTGCCTGGAGGTCTGGTCAGGGCGACGGCTACACCTTC	CAWRSGQGDGYTF
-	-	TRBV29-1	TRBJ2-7	TGCAGCGCTGAGTGGAACTACGAGCAGTACTTC	CSAEWNYEQYF
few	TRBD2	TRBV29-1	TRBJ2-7	TGCAGCGCCAAGCGGGGGGACGGCTACGAGCAGTACTTC	CSAKRGDGYEQYF
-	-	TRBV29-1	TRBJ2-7	TGCAGCGTTAGGGAATACGAGCAGTACTTC	CSVREYEQYF
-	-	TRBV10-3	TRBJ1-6	TGTGCCATCAGTGAGTCGGGGGAATCACCCCTCCACTTT	CAISESGESPLHF
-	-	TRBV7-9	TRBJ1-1	TGTGCCAGCAGCCCAGGACAGATGAACACTGAAGCTTTCTTT	CASSPGQMNTEAFF
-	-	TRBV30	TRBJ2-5	TGTGCCTGGAGTGTATGGCTTGGGGAGACCCAGTACTTC	CAWSVWLGETQYF